The T cell receptor (beta chain) under discussion was sequenced for a study of blood T cell repertoires in COVID-19. In the study overall: Both acute and convalescent COVID-19 samples were obtained from the United States, Italy and Spain. PBMCs, B-cell-depleted T cells, or T cells provided the cDNA or gDNA that made up the material.

Trimming removed 7 bases from V and 10 bases from J; junction bases left unmatched: 19. Per germline, CDR1 SGHRS and CDR2 YFSETQ. The CDR3 has 16 amino acids. This clone was detected only a few times. Original analysis: Estimation of nucleated cell counts relied on the amplification of reference gene primers. Produced via immunoSEQ multiplex PCR; TCRdb's table is partial and in-frame only. That table gives V, J and clone size, and the DNA gave D and trimming. In the table there are about 160,000 clones, about 83% of which are singletons. This TCR derives from a woman older than 75 with acute or convalescent COVID-19. Sequenced input: peripheral blood. The chain links TRBV5-1 to TRBJ1-3; 8 bases align to TRBD1. The CDR3 sequence is CASSDREGSGRRTIYF. The DNA of the CDR3 is TGCGCCAGCTCGGACAGGGAGGGTTCAGGGCGAAGGACCATATATTTT.